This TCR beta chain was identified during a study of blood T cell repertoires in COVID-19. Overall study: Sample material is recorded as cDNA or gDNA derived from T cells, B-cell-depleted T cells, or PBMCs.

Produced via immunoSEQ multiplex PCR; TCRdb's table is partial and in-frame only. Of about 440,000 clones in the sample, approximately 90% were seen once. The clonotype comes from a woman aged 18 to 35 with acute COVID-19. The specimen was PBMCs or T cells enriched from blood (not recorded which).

This CDR3 is CASSVDRMVSPLHF. DNA of the CDR3: TGTGCCAGCAGCGTAGACAGGATGGTATCACCCCTCCACTTT. The chain links TRBV5-8 to TRBJ1-6; TRBD1 might be the D (6 bases). V dropped 4 bases and J dropped 10 bases, with 15 bases sitting between them. From germline, CDR1 is SGHTS and CDR2 YDEGEE. This CDR3 contains 14 residues. Using reference TRBV5-8 and TRBJ1-6 for the parts outside the CDR3, the full variable domain is EAGVTQSPTHLIKTRGQQATLRCSPISGHTSVYWYQQALGLGLQFLLWYDEGEERNRGNFPPRFSGRQFPNYSSELNVNALELEDSALYLCASSVDRMVSPLHFGNGTRLTVT.